The entry below describes one T cell receptor (beta chain). The data belong to a study of blood T cell repertoires in COVID-19. This CDR3 spans 14 amino acids. Trimming cost V 2 bases and J 4 bases, with 11 bases left between them. From germline, CDR1 is MDHEN and CDR2 SYDVKM. Profiling relied on immunoSEQ multiplex PCR, and the TCRdb table lists in-frame clones only, not all of them. The table records 40,000 to 55,000 clones, over 70% of them present only once. The receptor's source is a man aged 65 to 85 with acute or convalescent COVID-19. The chain carries TRBV28 and TRBJ1-1; D perhaps matches TRBD1 (6 bases). Sequenced: peripheral blood. For the CDR3, the DNA is TGTGCCAGCAGTTTACGGGGGGGCGTCACTGAAGCTTTCTTT. Amino acid sequence: CASSLRGGVTEAFF.